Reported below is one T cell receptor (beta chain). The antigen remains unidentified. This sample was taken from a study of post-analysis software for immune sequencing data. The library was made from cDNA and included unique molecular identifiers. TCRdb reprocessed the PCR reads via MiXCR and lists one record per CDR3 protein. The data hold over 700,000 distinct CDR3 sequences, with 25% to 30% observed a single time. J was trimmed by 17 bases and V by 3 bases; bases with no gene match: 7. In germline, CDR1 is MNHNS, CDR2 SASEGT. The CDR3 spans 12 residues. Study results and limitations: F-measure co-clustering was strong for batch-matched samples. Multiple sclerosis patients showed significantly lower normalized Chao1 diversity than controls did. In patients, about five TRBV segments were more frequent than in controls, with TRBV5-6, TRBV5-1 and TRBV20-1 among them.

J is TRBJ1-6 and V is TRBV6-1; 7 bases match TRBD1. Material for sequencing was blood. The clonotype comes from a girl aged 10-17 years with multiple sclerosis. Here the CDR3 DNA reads TGTGCCAGCAGTGACTGGACAGGCGACGTCCACTTT. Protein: CASSDWTGDVHF.